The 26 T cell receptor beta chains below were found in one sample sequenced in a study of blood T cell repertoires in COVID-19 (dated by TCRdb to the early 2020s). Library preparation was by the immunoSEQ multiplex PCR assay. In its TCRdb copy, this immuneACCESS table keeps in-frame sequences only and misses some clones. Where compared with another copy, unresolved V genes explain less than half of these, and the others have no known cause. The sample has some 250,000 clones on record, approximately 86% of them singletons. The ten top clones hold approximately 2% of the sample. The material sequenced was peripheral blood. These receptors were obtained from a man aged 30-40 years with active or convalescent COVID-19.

This chain's CDR3 is CASIVSTDTQYF. CDR3 nucleotides: TGTGCCAGCATTGTTAGTACAGATACGCAGTATTTT. The rearrangement uses TRBV2 and TRBJ2-3, with D unclear. Germline lookup yields CDR1 SNHLY and CDR2 FYNNEI. The CDR3 runs 12 residues. V gave up 7 bases and J gave up 3 bases, with 8 bases separating them.

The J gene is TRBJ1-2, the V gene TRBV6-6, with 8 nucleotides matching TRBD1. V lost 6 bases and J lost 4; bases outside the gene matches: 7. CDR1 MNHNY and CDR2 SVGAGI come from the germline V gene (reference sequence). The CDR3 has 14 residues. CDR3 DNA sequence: TGTGCCAGCAGATCAACAGGGGGATCCTATGGCTACACCTTC. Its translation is CASRSTGGSYGYTF.

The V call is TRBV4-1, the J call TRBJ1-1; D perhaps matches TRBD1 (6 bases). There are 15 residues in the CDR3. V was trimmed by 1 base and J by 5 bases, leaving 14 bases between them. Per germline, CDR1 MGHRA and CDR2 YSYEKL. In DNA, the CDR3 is TGCGCCAGCAGCCAAGCCGTGGACAGAAGGACTGAAGCTTTCTTT. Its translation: CASSQAVDRRTEAFF.

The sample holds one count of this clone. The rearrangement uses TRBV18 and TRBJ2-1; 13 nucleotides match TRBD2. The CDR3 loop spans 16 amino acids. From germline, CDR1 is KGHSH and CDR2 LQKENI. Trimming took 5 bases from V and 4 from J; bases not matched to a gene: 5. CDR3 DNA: TGTGCCAGCTCATCGGGACTAGCGGGATTGTACAATGAGCAGTTCTTC. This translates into CASSSGLAGLYNEQFF. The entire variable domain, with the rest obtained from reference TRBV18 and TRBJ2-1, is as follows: NAGVMQNPRHLVRRRGQEARLRCSPMKGHSHVYWYRQLPEEGLKFMVYLQKENIIDESGMPKERFSAEFPKEGPSILRIQQVVRGDSAAYFCASSSGLAGLYNEQFFGPGTRLTVL.

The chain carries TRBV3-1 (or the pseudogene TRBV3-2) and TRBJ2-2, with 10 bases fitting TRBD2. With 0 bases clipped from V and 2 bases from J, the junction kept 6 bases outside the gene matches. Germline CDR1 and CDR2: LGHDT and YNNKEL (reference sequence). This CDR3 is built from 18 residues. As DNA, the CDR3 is TGTGCCAGCAGCCAAGACCCAGCTAGCGGGGGTAACACCGGGGAGCTGTTTTTT. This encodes CASSQDPASGGNTGELFF.

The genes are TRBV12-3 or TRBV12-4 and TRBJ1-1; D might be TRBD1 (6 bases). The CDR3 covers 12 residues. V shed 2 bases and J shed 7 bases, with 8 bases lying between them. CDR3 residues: CASSLSRGEAFF. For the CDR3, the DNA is TGTGCCAGCAGTTTATCCAGGGGTGAAGCTTTCTTT.

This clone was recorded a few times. Here the CDR3 reads CASSAQGVNSPLHF. CDR3 in DNA: TGTGCCAGCTCAGCACAGGGGGTGAATTCACCCCTCCACTTT. This chain uses TRBV18 with TRBJ1-6; 8 nucleotides match TRBD1. The CDR3 spans 14 residues. Germline values: CDR1 KGHSH, CDR2 LQKENI. V trimming: 5 bases; J trimming: 7 bases; junction bases outside the gene matches: 4. Using reference TRBV18 and TRBJ1-6 for the parts outside the CDR3, the full variable domain is NAGVMQNPRHLVRRRGQEARLRCSPMKGHSHVYWYRQLPEEGLKFMVYLQKENIIDESGMPKERFSAEFPKEGPSILRIQQVVRGDSAAYFCASSAQGVNSPLHFGNGTRLTVT.

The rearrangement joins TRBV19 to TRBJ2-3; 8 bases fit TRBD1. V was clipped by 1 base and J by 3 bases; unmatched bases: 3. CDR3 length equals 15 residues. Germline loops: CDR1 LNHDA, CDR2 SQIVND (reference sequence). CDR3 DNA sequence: TGTGCCAGTAGTATAGGGACAGGGTGGACAGATACGCAGTATTTT. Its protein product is CASSIGTGWTDTQYF.

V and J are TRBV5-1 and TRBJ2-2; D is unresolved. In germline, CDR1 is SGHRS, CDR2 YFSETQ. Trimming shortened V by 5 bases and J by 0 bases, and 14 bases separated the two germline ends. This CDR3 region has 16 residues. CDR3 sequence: CASSRSPSANTGELFF. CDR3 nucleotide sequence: TGCGCCAGCAGTAGGTCACCGAGCGCGAACACCGGGGAGCTGTTTTTT.

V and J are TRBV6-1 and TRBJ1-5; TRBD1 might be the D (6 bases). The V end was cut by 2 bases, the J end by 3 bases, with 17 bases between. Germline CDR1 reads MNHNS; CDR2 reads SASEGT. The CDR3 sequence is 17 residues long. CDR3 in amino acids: CASSENPGTRYNQPQHF. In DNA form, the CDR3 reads TGTGCCAGCAGTGAAAACCCCGGGACACGATACAATCAGCCCCAGCATTTT.

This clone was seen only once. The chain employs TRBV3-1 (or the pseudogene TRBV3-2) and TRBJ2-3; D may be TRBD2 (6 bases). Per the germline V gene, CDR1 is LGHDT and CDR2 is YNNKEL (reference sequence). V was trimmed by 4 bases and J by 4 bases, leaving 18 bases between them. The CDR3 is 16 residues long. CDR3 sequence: CASSPPVGGLPDTQYF. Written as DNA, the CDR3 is TGTGCCAGCAGCCCCCCTGTCGGGGGTCTGCCAGATACGCAGTATTTT.

CDR3 loop: CASSYPRGTTQETQYF. Here the CDR3 DNA reads TGTGCCAGCAGTTACCCCCGGGGGACCACCCAAGAGACCCAGTACTTC. This chain joins TRBV6-5 and TRBJ2-5; D is perhaps TRBD2 (6 bases). The germline gives CDR1 MNHEY, CDR2 SVGAGI. Trimming removed 2 bases from V and 1 base from J, with 14 bases in between. This CDR3 has 16 amino acids.

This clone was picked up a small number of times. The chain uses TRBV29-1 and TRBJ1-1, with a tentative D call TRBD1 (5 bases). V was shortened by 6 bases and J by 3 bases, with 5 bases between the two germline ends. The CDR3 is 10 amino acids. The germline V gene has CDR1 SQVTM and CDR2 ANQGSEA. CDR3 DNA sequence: TGCAGCGTAGGGGACACTGAAGCTTTCTTT. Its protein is CSVGDTEAFF.

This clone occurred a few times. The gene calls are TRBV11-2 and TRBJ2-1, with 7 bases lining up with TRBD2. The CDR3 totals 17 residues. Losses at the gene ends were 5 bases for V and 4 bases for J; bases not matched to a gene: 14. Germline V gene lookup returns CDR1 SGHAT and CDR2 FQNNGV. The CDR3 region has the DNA TGTGCCAGCAGCCCAACGTCAGGGACGGGGGGATACAATGAGCAGTTCTTC. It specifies CASSPTSGTGGYNEQFF.

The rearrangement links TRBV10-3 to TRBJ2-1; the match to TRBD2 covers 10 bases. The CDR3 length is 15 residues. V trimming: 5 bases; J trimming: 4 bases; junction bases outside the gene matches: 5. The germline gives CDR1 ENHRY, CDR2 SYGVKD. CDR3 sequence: CAISTSGEGYNEQFF. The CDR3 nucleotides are TGTGCCATCAGTACTAGCGGGGAGGGGTACAATGAGCAGTTCTTC.

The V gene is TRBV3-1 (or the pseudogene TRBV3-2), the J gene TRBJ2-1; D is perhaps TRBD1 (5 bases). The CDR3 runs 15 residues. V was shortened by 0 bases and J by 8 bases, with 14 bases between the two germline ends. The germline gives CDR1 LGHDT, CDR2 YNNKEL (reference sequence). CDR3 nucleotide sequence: TGTGCCAGCAGCCAAGAGCCGCAGGGAATAGATGAGCAGTTCTTC. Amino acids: CASSQEPQGIDEQFF.

CDR3 loop: CASSRTSGGPSDTQYF. CDR3 nucleotides: TGTGCCAGCAGCCGCACTAGCGGGGGGCCGTCAGATACGCAGTATTTT. The J gene is TRBJ2-3, the V gene TRBV7-6, with 12 bases lining up with TRBD2. Germline V gives CDR1 SGHVS, CDR2 FNYEAQ. V lost 5 bases, J lost 4 bases, and 7 bases stayed unmatched. The CDR3 consists of 16 residues.

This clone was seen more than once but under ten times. The CDR3 loop is CASSEHTGWVYEQYF. The CDR3 nucleotides are TGCGCCAGCAGTGAGCACACAGGGTGGGTCTACGAGCAGTACTTC. The J gene is TRBJ2-7, the V gene TRBV10-2, with a tentative D call TRBD1 (6 bases). The V end lost 2 bases, the J end lost 3 bases, and 14 bases lay between the germline ends. The germline gives CDR1 WSHSY, CDR2 SAAADI. The CDR3 has 15 residues.

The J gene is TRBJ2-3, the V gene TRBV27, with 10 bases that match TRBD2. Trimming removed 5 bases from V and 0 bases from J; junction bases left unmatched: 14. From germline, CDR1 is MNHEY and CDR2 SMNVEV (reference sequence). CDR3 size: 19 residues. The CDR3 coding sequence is TGTGCCAGCAGTCCCCTGGCCGGACTAGCGGCCATAAGCACAGATACGCAGTATTTT. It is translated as CASSPLAGLAAISTDTQYF.

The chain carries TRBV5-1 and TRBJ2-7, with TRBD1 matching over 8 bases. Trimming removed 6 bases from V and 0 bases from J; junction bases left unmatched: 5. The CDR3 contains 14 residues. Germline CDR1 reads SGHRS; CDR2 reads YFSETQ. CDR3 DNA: TGCGCCAGCACCACAGGGGGGCTCTCCTACGAGCAGTACTTC. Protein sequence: CASTTGGLSYEQYF.

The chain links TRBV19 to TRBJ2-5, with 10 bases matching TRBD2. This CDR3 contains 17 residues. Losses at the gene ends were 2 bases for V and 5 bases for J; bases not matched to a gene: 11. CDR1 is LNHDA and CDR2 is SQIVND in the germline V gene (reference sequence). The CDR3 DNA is TGTGCCAGTAGTATAACGATGTCTAGCGGGGGTAGGGAGACCCAGTACTTC. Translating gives CASSITMSSGGRETQYF.

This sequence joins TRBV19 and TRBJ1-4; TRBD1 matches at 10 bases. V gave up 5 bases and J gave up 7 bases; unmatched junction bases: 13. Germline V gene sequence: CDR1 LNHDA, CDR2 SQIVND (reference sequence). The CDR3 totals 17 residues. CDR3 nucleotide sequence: TGTGCCAGTAGTTCACTCCCGGGACAGGGGTCGAGTGAAAAACTGTTTTTT. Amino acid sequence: CASSSLPGQGSSEKLFF.

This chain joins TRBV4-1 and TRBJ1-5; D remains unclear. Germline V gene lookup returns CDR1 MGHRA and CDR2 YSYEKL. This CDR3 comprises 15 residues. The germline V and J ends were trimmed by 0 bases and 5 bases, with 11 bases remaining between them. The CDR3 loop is CASSQERSDDQPQHF. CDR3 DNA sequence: TGCGCCAGCAGCCAAGAACGTTCAGATGATCAGCCCCAGCATTTT.

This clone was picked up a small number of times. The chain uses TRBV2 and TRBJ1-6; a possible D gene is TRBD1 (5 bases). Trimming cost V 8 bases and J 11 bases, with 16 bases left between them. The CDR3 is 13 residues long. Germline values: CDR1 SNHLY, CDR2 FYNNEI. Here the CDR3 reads CASAGAGGPPLHF. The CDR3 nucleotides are TGTGCCAGCGCCGGGGCCGGGGGTCCACCCCTCCACTTT.

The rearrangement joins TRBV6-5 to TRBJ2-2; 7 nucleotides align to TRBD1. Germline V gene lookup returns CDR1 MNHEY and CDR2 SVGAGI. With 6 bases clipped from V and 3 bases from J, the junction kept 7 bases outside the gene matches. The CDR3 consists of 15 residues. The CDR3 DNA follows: TGTGCCAGCAGACACGACAGGGTCTACACCGGGGAGCTGTTTTTT. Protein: CASRHDRVYTGELFF.

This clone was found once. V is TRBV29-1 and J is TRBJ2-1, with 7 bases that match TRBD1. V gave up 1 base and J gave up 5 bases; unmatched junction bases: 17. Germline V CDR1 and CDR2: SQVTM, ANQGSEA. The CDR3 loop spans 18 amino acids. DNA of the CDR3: TGCAGCGTTGAAGTTGAGGACAGGCAAACCTCCGTCCACAATGAGCAGTTCTTC. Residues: CSVEVEDRQTSVHNEQFF.